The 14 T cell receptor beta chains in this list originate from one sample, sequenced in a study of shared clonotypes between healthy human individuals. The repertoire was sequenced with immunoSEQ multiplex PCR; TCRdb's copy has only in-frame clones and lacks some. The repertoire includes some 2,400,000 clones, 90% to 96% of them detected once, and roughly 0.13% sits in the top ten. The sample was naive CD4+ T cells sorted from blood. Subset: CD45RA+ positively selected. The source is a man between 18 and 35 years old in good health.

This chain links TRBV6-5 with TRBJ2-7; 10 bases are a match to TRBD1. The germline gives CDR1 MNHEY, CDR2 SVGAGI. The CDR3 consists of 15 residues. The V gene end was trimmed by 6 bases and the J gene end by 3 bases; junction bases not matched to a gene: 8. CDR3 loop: CASSPQGQGFYEQYF. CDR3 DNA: TGTGCCAGCAGCCCCCAGGGACAGGGGTTCTACGAGCAGTACTTC.

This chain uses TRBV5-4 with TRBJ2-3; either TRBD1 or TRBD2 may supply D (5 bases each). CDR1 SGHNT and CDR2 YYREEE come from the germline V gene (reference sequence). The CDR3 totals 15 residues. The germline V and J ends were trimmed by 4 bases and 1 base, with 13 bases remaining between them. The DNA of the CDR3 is TGTGCCAGCAGCCAGAAACTAGGGGGCACAGATACGCAGTATTTT. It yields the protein CASSQKLGGTDTQYF.

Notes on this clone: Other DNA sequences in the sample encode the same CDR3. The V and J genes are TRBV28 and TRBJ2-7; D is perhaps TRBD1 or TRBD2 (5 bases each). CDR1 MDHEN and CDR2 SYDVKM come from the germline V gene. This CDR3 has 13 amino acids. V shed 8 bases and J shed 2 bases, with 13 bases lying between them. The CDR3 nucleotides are TGTGCCAGCCGGGGTCAGGGCGCCTACGAGCAGTACTTC. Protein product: CASRGQGAYEQYF.

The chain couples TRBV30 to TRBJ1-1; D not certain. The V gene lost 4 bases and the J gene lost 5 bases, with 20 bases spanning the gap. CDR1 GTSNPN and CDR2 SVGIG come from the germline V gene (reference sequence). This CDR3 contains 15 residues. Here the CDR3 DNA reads TGTGCCTGGACCATATGGGCAGGAGGGAAAACTGAAGCTTTCTTT. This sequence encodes CAWTIWAGGKTEAFF.

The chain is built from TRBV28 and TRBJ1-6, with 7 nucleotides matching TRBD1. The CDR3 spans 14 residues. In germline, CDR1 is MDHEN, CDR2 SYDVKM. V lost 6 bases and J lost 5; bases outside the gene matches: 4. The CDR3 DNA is TGTGCCAGCAGACCACAGGGGAATAATTCACCCCTCCACTTT. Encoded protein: CASRPQGNNSPLHF.

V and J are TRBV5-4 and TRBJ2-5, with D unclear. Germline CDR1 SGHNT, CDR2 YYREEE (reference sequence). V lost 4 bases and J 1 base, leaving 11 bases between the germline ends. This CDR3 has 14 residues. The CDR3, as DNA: TGTGCCAGCAGCCCCCAGACATCCCAAGAGACCCAGTACTTC. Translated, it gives CASSPQTSQETQYF.

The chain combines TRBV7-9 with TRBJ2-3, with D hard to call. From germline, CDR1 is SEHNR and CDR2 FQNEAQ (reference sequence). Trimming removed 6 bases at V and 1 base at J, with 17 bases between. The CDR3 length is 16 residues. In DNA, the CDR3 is TGTGCCAGCAGTCCTACGGGCCCCGCGGGCACAGATACGCAGTATTTT. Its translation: CASSPTGPAGTDTQYF.

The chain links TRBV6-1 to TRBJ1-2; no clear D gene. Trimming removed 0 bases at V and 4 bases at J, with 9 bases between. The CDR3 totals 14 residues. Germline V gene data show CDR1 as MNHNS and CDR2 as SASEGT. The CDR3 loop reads CASSEATRSYGYTF. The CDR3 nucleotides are TGTGCCAGCAGTGAAGCCACTCGGAGCTATGGCTACACCTTC.

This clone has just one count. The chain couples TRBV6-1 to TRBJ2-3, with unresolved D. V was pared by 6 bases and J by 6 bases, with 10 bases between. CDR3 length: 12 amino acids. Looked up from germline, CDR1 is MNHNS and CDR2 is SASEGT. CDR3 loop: CASSDGRDTQYF. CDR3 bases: TGTGCCAGCAGCGACGGTAGGGATACGCAGTATTTT.

CDR3 nucleotides: TGTGCCAGCAGTTGGAACAGGGAAGCAGGTGGCTACACCTTC. Protein sequence: CASSWNREAGGYTF. J is TRBJ1-2 and V is TRBV27; D might be TRBD1 (6 bases). CDR3 length equals 14 residues. CDR1 and CDR2 (germline): MNHEY, SMNVEV (reference sequence). Between the trimmed V and J ends, which lost 4 bases and 7 bases, there was a span of 16 bases.

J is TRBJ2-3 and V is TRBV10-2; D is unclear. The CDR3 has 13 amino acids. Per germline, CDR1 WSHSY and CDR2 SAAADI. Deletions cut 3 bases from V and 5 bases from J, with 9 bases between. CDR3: CASSEQFGDTQYF. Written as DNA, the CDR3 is TGCGCCAGCAGTGAACAGTTTGGAGATACGCAGTATTTT.

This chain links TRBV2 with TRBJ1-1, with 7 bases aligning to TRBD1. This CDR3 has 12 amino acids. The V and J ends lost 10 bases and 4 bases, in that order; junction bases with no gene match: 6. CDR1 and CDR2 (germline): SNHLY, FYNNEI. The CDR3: CATTDRATEAFF. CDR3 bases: TGTGCCACCACAGACAGGGCCACTGAAGCTTTCTTT.

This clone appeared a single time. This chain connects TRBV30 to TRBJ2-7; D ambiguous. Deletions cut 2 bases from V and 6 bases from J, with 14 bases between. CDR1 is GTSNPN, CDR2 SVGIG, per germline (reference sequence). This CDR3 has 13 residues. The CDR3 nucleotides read TGTGCCTGGAGTACTACCAGTTCCAGCGAGCAGTACTTC. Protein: CAWSTTSSSEQYF.

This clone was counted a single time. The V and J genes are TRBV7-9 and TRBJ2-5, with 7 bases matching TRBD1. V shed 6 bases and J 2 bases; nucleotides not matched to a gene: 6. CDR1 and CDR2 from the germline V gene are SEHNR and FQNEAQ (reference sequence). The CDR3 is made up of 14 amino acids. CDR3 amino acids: CASRFGTEQETQYF. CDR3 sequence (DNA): TGTGCCAGCAGGTTCGGGACAGAGCAAGAGACCCAGTACTTC.